Included here is one T cell receptor beta chain sequence, with context. Clones were sequenced by immunoSEQ multiplex PCR, and TCRdb holds only the in-frame ones, with some missing. Of tens of thousands of clones listed, around 90% are singletons. This entry belongs to a study of T cell changes during pregnancy in multiple sclerosis. The ends were cut back, 2 bases at V and 7 bases at J, with 9 bases in the middle. The CDR3 spans 13 residues. The germline gives CDR1 WSHSY, CDR2 SAAADI. The specimen comprised CD4+ T cells from peripheral blood mononuclear cells, sampled in the second trimester of pregnancy. The chain is built from TRBV10-2 and TRBJ1-5; a possible D gene is TRBD1 (6 bases). The clonotype was recovered from a female donor with multiple sclerosis, enrolled in a pregnancy study. This CDR3 is CASSEIRGQPQHF. The CDR3 DNA reads as TGCGCCAGCAGTGAGATCAGGGGCCAGCCCCAGCATTTT.